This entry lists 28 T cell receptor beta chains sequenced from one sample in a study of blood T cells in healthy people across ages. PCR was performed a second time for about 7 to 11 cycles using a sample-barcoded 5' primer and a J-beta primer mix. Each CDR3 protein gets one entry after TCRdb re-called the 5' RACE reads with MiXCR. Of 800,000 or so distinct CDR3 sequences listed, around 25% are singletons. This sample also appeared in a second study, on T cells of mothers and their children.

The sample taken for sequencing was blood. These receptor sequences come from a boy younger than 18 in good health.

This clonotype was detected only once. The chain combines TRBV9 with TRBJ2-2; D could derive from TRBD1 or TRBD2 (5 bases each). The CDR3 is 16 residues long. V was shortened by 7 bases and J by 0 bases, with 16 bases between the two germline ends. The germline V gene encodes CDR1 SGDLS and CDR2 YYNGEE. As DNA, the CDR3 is TGTGCCAGCGGGACCCGGACTGTCTCGAACACCGGGGAGCTGTTTTTT. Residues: CASGTRTVSNTGELFF.

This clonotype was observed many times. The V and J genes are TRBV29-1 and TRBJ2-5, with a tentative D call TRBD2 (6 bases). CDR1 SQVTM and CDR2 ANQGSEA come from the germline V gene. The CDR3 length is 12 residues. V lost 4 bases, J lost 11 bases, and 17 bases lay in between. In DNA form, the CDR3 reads TGCAGCGTTGCCTGGACGGCCGGGACTCAGTACTTC. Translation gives CSVAWTAGTQYF.

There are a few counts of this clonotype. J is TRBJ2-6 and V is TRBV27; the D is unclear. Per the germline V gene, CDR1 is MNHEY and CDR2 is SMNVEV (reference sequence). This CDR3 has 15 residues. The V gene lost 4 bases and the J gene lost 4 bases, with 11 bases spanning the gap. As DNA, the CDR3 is TGTGCCAGCAGTTCCCCCTGGCTGGGGGCCAACGTCCTGACTTTC. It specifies CASSSPWLGANVLTF.

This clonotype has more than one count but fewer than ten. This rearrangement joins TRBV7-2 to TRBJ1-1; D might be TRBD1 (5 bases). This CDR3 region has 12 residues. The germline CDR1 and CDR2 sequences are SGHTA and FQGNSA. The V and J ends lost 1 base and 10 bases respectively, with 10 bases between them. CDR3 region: CASSLVGDRAFF. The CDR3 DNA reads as TGTGCCAGCAGCTTAGTAGGCGACAGAGCTTTCTTT.

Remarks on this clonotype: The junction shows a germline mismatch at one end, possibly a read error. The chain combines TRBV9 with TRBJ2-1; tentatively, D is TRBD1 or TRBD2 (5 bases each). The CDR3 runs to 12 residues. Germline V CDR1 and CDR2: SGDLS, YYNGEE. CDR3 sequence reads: CASSADLGEQFF. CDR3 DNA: TGTGCCAGCAGCGCCGACCTAGGGGAGCAATTCTTC.

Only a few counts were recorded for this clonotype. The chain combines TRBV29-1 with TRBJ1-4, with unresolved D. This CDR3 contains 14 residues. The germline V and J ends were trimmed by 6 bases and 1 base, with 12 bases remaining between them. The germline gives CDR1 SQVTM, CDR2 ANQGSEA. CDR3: CSVRQGRTNEKLFF. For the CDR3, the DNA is TGCAGCGTACGTCAAGGGAGAACTAATGAAAAACTGTTTTTT.

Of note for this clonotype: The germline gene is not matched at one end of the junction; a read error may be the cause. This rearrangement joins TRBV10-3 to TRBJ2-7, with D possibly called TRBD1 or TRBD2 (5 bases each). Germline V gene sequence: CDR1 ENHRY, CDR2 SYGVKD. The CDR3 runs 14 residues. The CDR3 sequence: CAISYGGNSYEQYF. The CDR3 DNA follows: TGTGCCATCAGTTATGGGGGTAACTCCTACGAGCAATACTTC.

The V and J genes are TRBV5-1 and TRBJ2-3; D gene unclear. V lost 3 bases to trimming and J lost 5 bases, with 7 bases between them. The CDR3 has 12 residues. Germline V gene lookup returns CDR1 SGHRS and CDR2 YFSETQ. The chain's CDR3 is CASSYMGDTQYF. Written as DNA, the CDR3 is TGCGCCAGCAGCTATATGGGAGATACGCAGTATTTT. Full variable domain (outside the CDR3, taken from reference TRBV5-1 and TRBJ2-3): KAGVTQTPRYLIKTRGQQVTLSCSPISGHRSVSWYQQTPGQGLQFLFEYFSETQRNKGNFPGRFSGRQFSNSRSEMNVSTLELGDSALYLCASSYMGDTQYFGPGTRLTVL.

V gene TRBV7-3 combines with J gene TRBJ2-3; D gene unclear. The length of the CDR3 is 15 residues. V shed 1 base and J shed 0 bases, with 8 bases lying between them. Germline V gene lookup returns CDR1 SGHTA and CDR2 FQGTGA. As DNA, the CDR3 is TGTGCCAGCAGCTTAAATCCTAGTAGCACAGATACGCAGTATTTT. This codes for CASSLNPSSTDTQYF.

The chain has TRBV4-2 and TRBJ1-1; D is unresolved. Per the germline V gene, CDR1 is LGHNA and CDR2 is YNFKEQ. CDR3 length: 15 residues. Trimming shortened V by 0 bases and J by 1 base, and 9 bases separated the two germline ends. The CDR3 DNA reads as TGTGCCAGCAGCCAAGAAGCACAGACGAACACTGAAGCTTTCTTT. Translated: CASSQEAQTNTEAFF.

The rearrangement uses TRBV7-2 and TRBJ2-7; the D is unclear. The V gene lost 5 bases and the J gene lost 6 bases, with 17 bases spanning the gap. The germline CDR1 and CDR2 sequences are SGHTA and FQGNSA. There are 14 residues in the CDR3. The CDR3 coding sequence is TGTGCCAGCAGCCCAGCCAAGCTAGGGTTCGAGCAGTACTTC. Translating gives CASSPAKLGFEQYF. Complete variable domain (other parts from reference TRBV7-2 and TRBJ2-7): GAGVSQSPSNKVTEKGKDVELRCDPISGHTALYWYRQSLGQGLEFLIYFQGNSAPDKSGLPSDRFSAERTGGSVSTLTIQRTQQEDSAVYLCASSPAKLGFEQYFGPGTRLTVT.

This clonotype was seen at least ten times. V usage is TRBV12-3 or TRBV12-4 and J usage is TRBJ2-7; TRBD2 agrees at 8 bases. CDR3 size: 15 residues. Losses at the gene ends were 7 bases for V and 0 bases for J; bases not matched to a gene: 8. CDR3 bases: TGTGCCAGCACCCGAGCGGGAGCGAGCTCCTACGAGCAGTACTTC. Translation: CASTRAGASSYEQYF.

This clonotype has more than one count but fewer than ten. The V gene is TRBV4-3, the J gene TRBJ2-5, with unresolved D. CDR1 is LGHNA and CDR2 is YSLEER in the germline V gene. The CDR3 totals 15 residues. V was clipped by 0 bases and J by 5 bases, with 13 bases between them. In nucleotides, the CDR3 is TGCGCCAGCAGCCAAGATTCTGGGATAGGGGAGACCCAGTACTTC. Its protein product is CASSQDSGIGETQYF.

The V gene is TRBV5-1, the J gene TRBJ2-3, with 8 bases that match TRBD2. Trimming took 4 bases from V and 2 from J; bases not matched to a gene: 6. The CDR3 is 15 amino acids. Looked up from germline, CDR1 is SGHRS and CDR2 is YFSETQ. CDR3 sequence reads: CASSVAGFITDTQYF. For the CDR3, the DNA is TGCGCCAGCAGCGTAGCGGGGTTTATCACAGATACGCAGTATTTT.

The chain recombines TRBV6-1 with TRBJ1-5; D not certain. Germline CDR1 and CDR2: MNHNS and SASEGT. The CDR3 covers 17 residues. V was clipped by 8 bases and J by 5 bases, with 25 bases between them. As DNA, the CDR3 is TGTGCCAGCTCGTCAACCACTAATGTCGGGGAAGATCAGCCCCAGCATTTT. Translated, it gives CASSSTTNVGEDQPQHF.

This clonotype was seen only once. The CDR3 sequence is CSGYRGNYGYTF. DNA of the CDR3: TGCAGCGGTTACAGGGGGAACTATGGCTACACCTTC. The chain recombines TRBV29-1 with TRBJ1-2, with 8 bases aligning to TRBD1. CDR3 length equals 12 residues. J was trimmed by 2 bases and V by 7 bases; bases with no gene match: 3. CDR1 SQVTM and CDR2 ANQGSEA come from the germline V gene. The entire variable domain, with the rest obtained from reference TRBV29-1 and TRBJ1-2, is as follows: SAVISQKPSRDICQRGTSLTIQCQVDSQVTMMFWYRQQPGQSLTLIATANQGSEATYESGFVIDKFPISRPNLTFSTLTVSNMSPEDSSIYLCSGYRGNYGYTFGSGTRLTVV.

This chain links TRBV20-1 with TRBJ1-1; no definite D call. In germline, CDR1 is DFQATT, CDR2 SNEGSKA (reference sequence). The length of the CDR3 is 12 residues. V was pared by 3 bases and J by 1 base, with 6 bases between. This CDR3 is CSASFQNTEAFF. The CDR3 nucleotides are TGCAGTGCTAGTTTTCAGAACACTGAAGCTTTCTTT.

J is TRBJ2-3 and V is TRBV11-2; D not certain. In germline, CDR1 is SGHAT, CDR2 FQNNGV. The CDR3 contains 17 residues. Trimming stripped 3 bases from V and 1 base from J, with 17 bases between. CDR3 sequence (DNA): TGTGCCAGCAGCTTCCTGTTAGGTAGCCATGGCACAGATACGCAGTATTTT. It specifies CASSFLLGSHGTDTQYF. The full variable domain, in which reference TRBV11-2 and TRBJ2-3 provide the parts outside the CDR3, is EAGVAQSPRYKIIEKRQSVAFWCNPISGHATLYWYQQILGQGPKLLIQFQNNGVVDDSQLPKDRFSAERLKGVDSTLKIQPAKLEDSAVYLCASSFLLGSHGTDTQYFGPGTRLTVL.

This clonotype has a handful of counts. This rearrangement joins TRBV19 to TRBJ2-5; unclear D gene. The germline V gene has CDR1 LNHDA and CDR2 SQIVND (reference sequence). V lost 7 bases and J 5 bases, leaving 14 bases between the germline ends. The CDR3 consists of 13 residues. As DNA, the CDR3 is TGTGCCAGTAAATTTCGAACGTCGGAGACCCAGTACTTC. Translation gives CASKFRTSETQYF. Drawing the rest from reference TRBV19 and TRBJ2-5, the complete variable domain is DGGITQSPKYLFRKEGQNVTLSCEQNLNHDAMYWYRQDPGQGLRLIYYSQIVNDFQKGDIAEGYSVSREKKESFPLTVTSAQKNPTAFYLCASKFRTSETQYFGPGTRLLVL.

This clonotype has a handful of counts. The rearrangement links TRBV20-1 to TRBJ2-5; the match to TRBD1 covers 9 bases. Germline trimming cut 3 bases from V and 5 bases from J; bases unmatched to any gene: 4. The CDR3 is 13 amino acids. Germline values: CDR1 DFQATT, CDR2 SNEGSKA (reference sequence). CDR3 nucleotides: TGCAGTGCTAGGACAGGGGGGATTGAGACCCAGTACTTC. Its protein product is CSARTGGIETQYF.

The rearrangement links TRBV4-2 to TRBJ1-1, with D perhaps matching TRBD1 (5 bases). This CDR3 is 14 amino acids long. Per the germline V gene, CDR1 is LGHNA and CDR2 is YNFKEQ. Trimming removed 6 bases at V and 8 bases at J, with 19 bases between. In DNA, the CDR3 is TGTGCCAGCAGTCCCTTAACGAAGGGGTCGGAAGCTTTCTTT. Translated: CASSPLTKGSEAFF.

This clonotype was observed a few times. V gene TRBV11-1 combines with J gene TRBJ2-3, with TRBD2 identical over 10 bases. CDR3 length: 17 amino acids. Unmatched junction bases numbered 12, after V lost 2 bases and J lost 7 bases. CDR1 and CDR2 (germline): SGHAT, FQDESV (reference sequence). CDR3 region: CASSLLRSSGRGNTQYF. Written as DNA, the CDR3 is TGTGCCAGCAGCTTACTGCGTTCTAGCGGGAGAGGTAATACGCAGTATTTT.

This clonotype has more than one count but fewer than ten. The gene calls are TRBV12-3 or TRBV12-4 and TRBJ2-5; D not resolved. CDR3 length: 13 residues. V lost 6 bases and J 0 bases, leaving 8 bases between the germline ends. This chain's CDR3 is CASSYSYQETQYF. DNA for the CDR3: TGTGCCAGCAGCTACAGCTACCAAGAGACCCAGTACTTC.

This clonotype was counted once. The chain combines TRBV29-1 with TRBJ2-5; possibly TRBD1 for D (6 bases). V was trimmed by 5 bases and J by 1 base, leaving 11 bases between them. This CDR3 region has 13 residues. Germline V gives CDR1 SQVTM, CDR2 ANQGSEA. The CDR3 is CSVFQGSQETQYF. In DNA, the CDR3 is TGCAGCGTTTTTCAGGGGAGCCAAGAGACCCAGTACTTC.

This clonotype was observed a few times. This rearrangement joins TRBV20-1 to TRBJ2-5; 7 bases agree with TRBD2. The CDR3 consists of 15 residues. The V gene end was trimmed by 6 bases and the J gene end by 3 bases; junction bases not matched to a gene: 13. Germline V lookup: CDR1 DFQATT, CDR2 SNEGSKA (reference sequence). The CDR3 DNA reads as TGCAGTGCGGCTTCCGGGCGGGAGTGGGAAGAGACCCAGTACTTC. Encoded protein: CSAASGREWEETQYF.

CDR3: CASSPDRDKVYEQYF. The CDR3 nucleotides are TGTGCCAGCAGTCCGGACAGGGACAAGGTCTACGAGCAGTACTTC. The V gene is TRBV27, the J gene TRBJ2-7; 8 nucleotides agree with TRBD1. Trimming cost V 5 bases and J 3 bases; bases outside gene matches: 9. The germline V gene encodes CDR1 MNHEY and CDR2 SMNVEV (reference sequence). The CDR3 is 15 amino acids.

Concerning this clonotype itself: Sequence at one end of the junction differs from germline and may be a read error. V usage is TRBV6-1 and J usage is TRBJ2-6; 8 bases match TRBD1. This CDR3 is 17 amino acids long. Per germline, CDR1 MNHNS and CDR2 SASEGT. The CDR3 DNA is TGTGCCAGCAGTGGGACAGGGTCACCTGCTGGGGCCAACATCCTGACTTTC. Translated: CASSGTGSPAGANILTF.

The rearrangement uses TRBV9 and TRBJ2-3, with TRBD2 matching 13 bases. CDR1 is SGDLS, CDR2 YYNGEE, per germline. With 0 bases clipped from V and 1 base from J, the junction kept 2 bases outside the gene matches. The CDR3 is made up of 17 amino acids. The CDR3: CASSVGLAGGRTDTQYF. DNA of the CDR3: TGTGCCAGCAGCGTAGGACTAGCGGGAGGTCGCACAGATACGCAGTATTTT.